The entry below gives a single T cell receptor beta chain sequence along with its context. The V gene lost 6 bases and the J gene lost 5 bases, with 8 bases spanning the gap. The CDR3 has 12 amino acids. The record originates from a study of CD8 T cells in Susac syndrome. Random hexamers primed reverse transcription of roughly 0.5 to 1 ug RNA. Coverage of TCR beta CDR3 amplification by immunoSEQ multiplex PCR extended to 54 Vbeta and 13 Jbeta. MiXCR, run by TCRdb on the immunoSEQ multiplex PCR reads, gives a single entry per CDR3 protein. The sample has about 47,000 distinct CDR3 sequences; almost 95% are singletons. Sequencing of TCR beta drew on CD8+ and CD4+ T cells from blood. Healthy donors served as the controls. They were matched for age and sex. The authors negatively isolated CD8+ and CD4+ T cells and FACS-enriched TEMRA cells.

Material for sequencing was CD8+ T cells from PBMCs. The receptor was derived from a human donor in good health. This chain joins TRBV12-3 or TRBV12-4 and TRBJ2-4; D unresolved. In DNA, the CDR3 is TGTGCCAGCAGCCCCTACCAAAACATTCAGTACTTC. This encodes CASSPYQNIQYF.